Presented here are 20 T cell receptor beta chains from one specimen sequenced in a study of blood T cell repertoires in COVID-19 (dated by TCRdb to the early 2020s). The library was prepared using the immunoSEQ multiplex PCR assay. Imported from immuneACCESS, the table was reduced by TCRdb to in-frame sequences with V and J called. These copies leave out some clones; in studies compared against another copy, an unresolved V gene accounts for under half, and the cause of the remainder is not known. This sample lists some 320,000 clones; over 85% were detected once. Of the sample, 2.9% falls within the top ten clones. Material for sequencing was PBMCs or T cells enriched from blood (not recorded which). All receptors come from a woman in her forties or fifties who had been exposed to COVID-19.

The J gene is TRBJ2-7, the V gene TRBV19, with 9 positions matching TRBD2. Unmatched junction bases numbered 6, after V lost 1 base and J lost 5 bases. The CDR3 contains 15 residues. Germline-derived CDR1 and CDR2 are LNHDA and SQIVND (reference sequence). The chain's CDR3 is CASSIVASGAHEQYF. The CDR3 DNA reads TGTGCCAGTAGTATAGTGGCTAGCGGGGCCCACGAGCAGTACTTC.

This clone was recorded a few times. The chain uses TRBV13 and TRBJ2-1; 10 bases map to TRBD2. CDR1 and CDR2 from the germline V gene are PRHDT and FYEKMQ (reference sequence). This CDR3 is built from 15 residues. Losses at the gene ends were 3 bases for V and 8 bases for J; bases not matched to a gene: 7. The CDR3 DNA sequence: TGTGCCAGCAGCTTTACTAGCGGGGCTGACGATGAGCAGTTCTTC. This encodes CASSFTSGADDEQFF.

J is TRBJ2-6 and V is TRBV27; 10 bases fit TRBD1. The CDR3 is made up of 20 amino acids. The ends lost 4 bases at V and 1 base at J; junction bases unmatched: 13. The V gene's germline CDR1 is MNHEY and CDR2 SMNVEV (reference sequence). The CDR3 DNA follows: TGTGCCAGCAGTTCAAGACCCACGGGACAGGGGAGTTCTGGGGCCAACGTCCTGACTTTC. Residues: CASSSRPTGQGSSGANVLTF. The variable domain in full, completed from reference TRBV27 and TRBJ2-6, reads EAQVTQNPRYLITVTGKKLTVTCSQNMNHEYMSWYRQDPGLGLRQIYYSMNVEVTDKGDVPEGYKVSRKEKRNFPLILESPSPNQTSLYFCASSSRPTGQGSSGANVLTFGAGSRLTVL.

CDR3: CASSYESSGLEQFF. The CDR3 DNA is TGTGCCAGCAGTTACGAGTCTAGCGGTCTGGAGCAGTTCTTC. The chain carries TRBV6-5 and TRBJ2-1; the match to TRBD2 covers 7 bases. After removal of 2 bases from V and 10 bases from J, the junction contained 8 bases not matched to a gene. The CDR3 has 14 residues. The germline V gene encodes CDR1 MNHEY and CDR2 SVGAGI.

This sequence joins TRBV10-3 and TRBJ2-2; TRBD1 aligns across 10 bases. Trimming at V came to 10 bases and at J to 1 base, leaving 3 bases not matched to a gene. This CDR3 contains 14 residues. From germline, CDR1 is ENHRY and CDR2 SYGVKD. Here the CDR3 reads CATGTGENTGELFF. The CDR3 coding sequence is TGTGCCACCGGGACAGGGGAGAACACCGGGGAGCTGTTTTTT.

The rearrangement uses TRBV15 and TRBJ2-1, with D perhaps matching TRBD2 (5 bases). Germline V CDR1 and CDR2: LNHNV, YYDKDF (reference sequence). The CDR3 loop spans 14 amino acids. The germline V and J ends were trimmed by 1 base and 6 bases, with 10 bases remaining between them. The CDR3 spells CATSRARAGNEQFF. The CDR3 DNA reads TGTGCCACCAGCAGAGCGCGGGCGGGCAATGAGCAGTTCTTC.

The V and J genes are TRBV29-1 and TRBJ2-1; tentative D call: TRBD2 (6 bases). The germline gives CDR1 SQVTM, CDR2 ANQGSEA. The CDR3 spans 11 residues. Trimming shortened V by 6 bases and J by 8 bases, and 11 bases separated the two germline ends. CDR3 sequence: CSVAGLDEQFF. Here the CDR3 DNA reads TGCAGCGTCGCGGGACTCGATGAGCAGTTCTTC.

The V gene is TRBV5-8, the J gene TRBJ1-1, with a possible D match to TRBD1 (5 bases). Germline loops: CDR1 SGHTS, CDR2 YDEGEE. This CDR3 contains 19 residues. Trimming left V 2 bases short and J 1 base short, with 24 bases between. The CDR3 loop is CASSLGYAGPDAWNTEAFF. The CDR3 bases are TGTGCCAGCAGCTTAGGATACGCGGGACCGGATGCATGGAACACTGAAGCTTTCTTT.

The rearrangement uses TRBV3-1 (or the pseudogene TRBV3-2) and TRBJ2-7; a weak D match, TRBD2 (6 bases). The germline CDR1 and CDR2 sequences are LGHDT and YNNKEL (reference sequence). Between the trimmed V and J ends, which lost 1 base and 5 bases, there was a span of 15 bases. The CDR3 spans 15 residues. CDR3 nucleotides: TGTGCCAGCAGCCAAGCAGGAGGGATGGTCGACGAGCAGTACTTC. It encodes CASSQAGGMVDEQYF.

J is TRBJ2-1 and V is TRBV5-8; TRBD2 aligns across 13 bases. Trimming at V came to 3 bases and at J to 9 bases, leaving 9 bases not matched to a gene. The germline gives CDR1 SGHTS, CDR2 YDEGEE. This CDR3 region has 16 residues. The CDR3 DNA sequence: TGTGCCAGCAGCTCCGGACTAGCGGGGGTCGTCAGTGAGCAGTTCTTC. The encoded protein is CASSSGLAGVVSEQFF.

This sequence joins TRBV28 and TRBJ1-3; 9 bases agree with TRBD1. The germline V gene encodes CDR1 MDHEN and CDR2 SYDVKM. There are 16 residues in the CDR3. The V segment lost 6 bases and the J segment 4 bases; nucleotides outside the gene matches: 10. CDR3 sequence: CASRDRGGRSGNTIYF. Here the CDR3 DNA reads TGTGCCAGCAGGGACAGGGGCGGAAGGAGCGGAAACACCATATATTTT. Looking up the rest from reference TRBV28 and TRBJ1-3 gives the full variable domain: DVKVTQSSRYLVKRTGEKVFLECVQDMDHENMFWYRQDPGLGLRLIYFSYDVKMKEKGDIPEGYSVSREKKERFSLILESASTNQTSMYLCASRDRGGRSGNTIYFGEGSWLTVV.

This clone was detected once. The J gene is TRBJ2-6, the V gene TRBV24-1; 7 bases are shared with TRBD1. Trimming took 2 bases from V and 0 from J; bases not matched to a gene: 9. This CDR3 contains 19 residues. Germline-derived CDR1 and CDR2 are KGHDR and SFDVKD. CDR3 sequence reads: CATSDSRTGISSGANVLTF. DNA of the CDR3: TGTGCCACCAGTGATTCCCGGACAGGAATCAGCTCTGGGGCCAACGTCCTGACTTTC.

This chain uses TRBV5-1 with TRBJ1-4; no clear D gene. From germline, CDR1 is SGHRS and CDR2 YFSETQ. The germline V and J ends were trimmed by 1 base and 2 bases, with 9 bases remaining between them. CDR3 length: 15 amino acids. The CDR3 sequence is CASSLSQATNEKLFF. CDR3 in DNA: TGCGCCAGCAGCTTGAGTCAGGCTACTAATGAAAAACTGTTTTTT.

V usage is TRBV3-1 (or the pseudogene TRBV3-2) and J usage is TRBJ2-3; 11 bases are a match to TRBD2. V shed 4 bases, J shed 0 bases, and the junction held 9 bases outside the gene matches. This CDR3 comprises 18 residues. Looked up from germline, CDR1 is LGHDT and CDR2 is YNNKEL (reference sequence). The CDR3 coding sequence is TGTGCCAGCAGCCCCACCGTACTAGCGGGAGCTAGCACAGATACGCAGTATTTT. It is translated as CASSPTVLAGASTDTQYF.

The chain employs TRBV5-1 and TRBJ2-3, with a possible D match to TRBD2 (6 bases). The ends were cut back, 4 bases at V and 5 bases at J, with 14 bases in the middle. In germline, CDR1 is SGHRS, CDR2 YFSETQ. The CDR3 totals 14 residues. The CDR3 sequence: CASSKVAGLDTQYF. The CDR3 DNA is TGCGCCAGCAGCAAGGTGGCGGGGTTAGATACGCAGTATTTT. The full variable domain, in which reference TRBV5-1 and TRBJ2-3 provide the parts outside the CDR3, is KAGVTQTPRYLIKTRGQQVTLSCSPISGHRSVSWYQQTPGQGLQFLFEYFSETQRNKGNFPGRFSGRQFSNSRSEMNVSTLELGDSALYLCASSKVAGLDTQYFGPGTRLTVL.

This chain joins TRBV18 and TRBJ1-1, with D tentatively TRBD1 (6 bases). With 4 bases removed from V and 4 bases from J, the gap between germline ends came to 13 bases. CDR1 is KGHSH and CDR2 is LQKENI in the germline V gene. The CDR3 totals 14 residues. CDR3 in amino acids: CASSLQGVSTEAFF. Written as DNA, the CDR3 is TGTGCCAGCTCACTACAGGGAGTTAGCACTGAAGCTTTCTTT.

This clone has just a few counts. The CDR3 DNA is TGTGCCAGCAGCGTAGCAGGGATGAGCAATCAGCCCCAGCATTTT. As protein: CASSVAGMSNQPQHF. The V and J genes are TRBV9 and TRBJ1-5; TRBD1 is a possible D gene (5 bases). Trimming stripped 0 bases from V and 1 base from J, with 8 bases between. Germline V lookup: CDR1 SGDLS, CDR2 YYNGEE. The CDR3 is made up of 15 amino acids.

The chain couples TRBV3-1 (or the pseudogene TRBV3-2) to TRBJ2-2; 12 nucleotides align to TRBD2. Germline values: CDR1 LGHDT, CDR2 YNNKEL (reference sequence). The V gene end was trimmed by 3 bases and the J gene end by 3 bases; junction bases not matched to a gene: 5. The CDR3 totals 17 residues. CDR3 sequence (DNA): TGTGCCAGCAGCCACCGACTAGCGGGGGTTGACACCGGGGAGCTGTTTTTT. Translated, it gives CASSHRLAGVDTGELFF.

This clone was seen more than once but under ten times. The chain uses TRBV7-2 and TRBJ2-3; D remains unclear. Trimming took 2 bases from V and 3 from J, leaving 6 bases between them. Per germline, CDR1 SGHTA and CDR2 FQGNSA. The CDR3 length is 13 residues. CDR3 sequence reads: CASSLRLTDTQYF. The CDR3 DNA follows: TGTGCCAGCAGCTTACGGTTGACAGATACGCAGTATTTT.

The DNA for the CDR3 is TGTGCCAGCAGCCAAAGACAGGGCCAGACTGAAGCTTTCTTT. Translation: CASSQRQGQTEAFF. The chain recombines TRBV5-5 with TRBJ1-1; 7 bases line up with TRBD1. The CDR3 runs to 14 residues. The germline V gene encodes CDR1 SGHKS and CDR2 YYEKEE (reference sequence). V gave up 4 bases and J gave up 5 bases; unmatched junction bases: 8.